A single sample gave rise to the 18 T cell receptor beta chains below, sequenced in a study of cytomegalovirus exposure and HLA in healthy donors. The primer mix had 60 Vbeta and 13 Jbeta primers. The assay was immunoSEQ multiplex PCR, and TCRdb's table has in-frame clones only and misses some. This table has 90,000 to 100,000 clones, just under 70% appearing once. The material sequenced was PBMCs. The receptors stem from a man over 45 in good health and CMV-seronegative.

The J gene is TRBJ1-2, the V gene TRBV7-9; 8 bases match TRBD1. Looked up from germline, CDR1 is SEHNR and CDR2 is FQNEAQ (reference sequence). The V gene end was trimmed by 4 bases and the J gene end by 3 bases; junction bases not matched to a gene: 13. This CDR3 has 17 residues. CDR3 sequence (DNA): TGTGCCAGCAGCTCCCGGACAGGGATATATTATGACTATGGCTACACCTTC. Encoded protein: CASSSRTGIYYDYGYTF. Full variable domain (rest looked up from reference TRBV7-9 and TRBJ1-2): DTGVSQNPRHKITKRGQNVTFRCDPISEHNRLYWYRQTLGQGPEFLTYFQNEAQLEKSRLLSDRFSAERPKGSFSTLEIQRTEQGDSAMYLCASSSRTGIYYDYGYTFGSGTRLTVV.

The gene calls are TRBV5-4 and TRBJ2-5, with 9 nucleotides matching TRBD1. Germline V gene data show CDR1 as SGHNT and CDR2 as YYREEE (reference sequence). This CDR3 contains 15 residues. J gave up 4 bases and V 4 bases, and 8 bases lay outside the gene matches. CDR3 loop: CASSVPGQGGETQYF. In DNA form, the CDR3 reads TGTGCCAGCAGCGTACCGGGACAGGGAGGAGAGACCCAGTACTTC.

The chain uses TRBV5-1 and TRBJ2-7, with 8 positions matching TRBD1. The CDR3 has 15 amino acids. V gave up 5 bases and J gave up 6 bases; unmatched junction bases: 13. Germline V lookup: CDR1 SGHRS, CDR2 YFSETQ. The CDR3 DNA is TGCGCCAGCAGTCCCTCGACAGGGGACCCAAGCGAGCAGTACGTC. This codes for CASSPSTGDPSEQYV.

This clone was detected only a few times. The rearrangement links TRBV11-3 to TRBJ2-5; 7 positions match TRBD2. The V and J ends lost 3 bases and 4 bases, in that order; junction bases with no gene match: 5. The germline V gene encodes CDR1 SGHNT and CDR2 YENEEA. This CDR3 is 14 amino acids long. The DNA for the CDR3 is TGTGCCAGCAGCTTTGGGAGGGGTGGAGAGACCCAGTACTTC. Its protein product is CASSFGRGGETQYF.

The chain has TRBV2 and TRBJ2-2; 7 nucleotides match TRBD1. This CDR3 is 14 amino acids long. Trimming removed 6 bases from V and 1 base from J; junction bases left unmatched: 2. Germline loops: CDR1 SNHLY, CDR2 FYNNEI. The CDR3 loop is CASRGTENTGELFF. The CDR3, as DNA: TGTGCCAGCAGGGGGACAGAGAACACCGGGGAGCTGTTTTTT.

This chain links TRBV7-2 with TRBJ2-5; TRBD1 matches 8 bases. V lost 3 bases to trimming and J lost 2 bases; unmatched junction nucleotides: 2. Per the germline V gene, CDR1 is SGHTA and CDR2 is FQGNSA. There are 14 residues in the CDR3. CDR3 DNA sequence: TGTGCCAGCAGCTTTACAGGGGGGCAAGAGACCCAGTACTTC. Translation: CASSFTGGQETQYF.

This clone came up a few times. The gene calls are TRBV30 and TRBJ1-1; 8 bases line up with TRBD1. Per germline, CDR1 GTSNPN and CDR2 SVGIG (reference sequence). This CDR3 is 11 amino acids long. V trimming: 1 base; J trimming: 10 bases; junction bases outside the gene matches: 2. CDR3 residues: CAWSDGTGAFF. Written as DNA, the CDR3 is TGTGCCTGGAGTGATGGGACAGGAGCTTTCTTT.

The chain joins TRBV28 to TRBJ2-5; TRBD2 aligns across 9 bases. With 3 bases clipped from V and 2 bases from J, the junction kept 7 bases outside the gene matches. CDR1 is MDHEN, CDR2 SYDVKM, per germline. This CDR3 is built from 16 residues. This chain's CDR3 is CASSFQRGVRQETQYF. For the CDR3, the DNA is TGTGCCAGCAGTTTCCAGCGGGGGGTTCGACAAGAGACCCAGTACTTC.

The chain has TRBV10-3 and TRBJ1-5; D gene unclear. The CDR3 consists of 12 residues. Looked up from germline, CDR1 is ENHRY and CDR2 is SYGVKD. Trimming left V 3 bases short and J 6 bases short, with 6 bases between. CDR3: CAISESGQPQHF. The CDR3 bases are TGTGCCATCAGTGAATCGGGTCAGCCCCAGCATTTT.

This sequence joins TRBV5-4 and TRBJ1-3; the D gene is possibly TRBD1 (5 bases). This CDR3 comprises 15 residues. CDR1 and CDR2 from the germline V gene are SGHNT and YYREEE (reference sequence). V shed 4 bases and J shed 0 bases, with 11 bases lying between them. The CDR3 loop is CASSITGNSGNTIYF. The CDR3 bases are TGTGCCAGCAGCATAACAGGCAACTCTGGAAACACCATATATTTT.

V usage is TRBV4-1 and J usage is TRBJ2-1, with 10 bases identical to TRBD2. Germline lookup yields CDR1 MGHRA and CDR2 YSYEKL. V was clipped by 4 bases and J by 0 bases; unmatched bases: 3. The CDR3 is made up of 16 amino acids. DNA for the CDR3: TGCGCCAGCAGCCGACCTAGCGGGAGCTCCTACAATGAGCAGTTCTTC. Protein product: CASSRPSGSSYNEQFF.

This clone was seen just once. This chain uses TRBV7-8 with TRBJ1-1; D is possibly TRBD1 (6 bases). Germline-derived CDR1 and CDR2 are SGHVS and FQNEAQ. The CDR3 is 15 residues long. The V end was cut by 4 bases, the J end by 4 bases, with 16 bases between. The CDR3 spells CASSSPTGFGTEAFF. The CDR3 DNA follows: TGTGCCAGCAGCTCCCCCACAGGGTTTGGCACTGAAGCTTTCTTT. The full variable domain, rest sourced from reference TRBV7-8 and TRBJ1-1, is GAGVSQSPRYKVAKRGQDVALRCDPISGHVSLFWYQQALGQGPEFLTYFQNEAQLDKSGLPSDRFFAERPEGSVSTLKIQRTQQEDSAVYLCASSSPTGFGTEAFFGQGTRLTVV.

This clone was detected only once. This chain joins TRBV7-8 and TRBJ2-2, with D possibly TRBD2 on 5 matching bases. CDR1 is SGHVS, CDR2 FQNEAQ, per germline. The CDR3 has 16 amino acids. V was cut by 5 bases and J by 0 bases, with 13 bases left in between. The chain's CDR3 is CASSAAEAANTGELFF. CDR3 DNA sequence: TGTGCCAGCAGCGCAGCGGAAGCAGCGAACACCGGGGAGCTGTTTTTT.

CDR3 sequence reads: CASSLSGQGFSPLHF. Written as DNA, the CDR3 is TGTGCCAGCAGTTTATCGGGACAGGGATTTTCACCCCTCCACTTT. The chain has TRBV27 and TRBJ1-6; the match to TRBD1 covers 9 bases. Germline values: CDR1 MNHEY, CDR2 SMNVEV (reference sequence). The CDR3 has 15 amino acids. V shed 0 bases, J shed 9 bases, and the junction held 3 bases outside the gene matches.

The table lists this clone with a count of one. The rearrangement links TRBV10-3 to TRBJ1-1; 8 bases line up with TRBD1. This CDR3 has 15 residues. V dropped 2 bases and J dropped 4; count of bases not matched to a gene: 6. Germline-derived CDR1 and CDR2 are ENHRY and SYGVKD. CDR3 in amino acids: CAISERTGWGTEAFF. The CDR3 nucleotides are TGTGCCATCAGTGAGAGGACAGGGTGGGGCACTGAAGCTTTCTTT.

To note about this clone: The junction departs from germline at one end; a sequencing error may be responsible. The chain employs TRBV6-5 and TRBJ1-2, with a possible D match to TRBD1 (6 bases). This CDR3 contains 13 residues. From germline, CDR1 is MNHEY and CDR2 SVGAGI. This CDR3 reads CASRIQGGHGYTF. The CDR3 DNA sequence: TGTGCCAGCAGAATACAGGGAGGGCACGGCTACACCTTT.

This chain connects TRBV9 to TRBJ2-1; 9 nucleotides match TRBD1. This CDR3 contains 15 residues. CDR1 is SGDLS and CDR2 is YYNGEE in the germline V gene. Trimming at V came to 5 bases and at J to 3 bases, leaving 6 bases not matched to a gene. The CDR3 DNA reads as TGTGCCAGCAGTGAGACGACAGGGGGCTACAATGAGCAGTTCTTC. The encoded protein is CASSETTGGYNEQFF. Based on the CDR3 plus reference TRBV9 and TRBJ2-1, the full variable domain is DSGVTQTPKHLITATGQRVTLRCSPRSGDLSVYWYQQSLDQGLQFLIQYYNGEERAKGNILERFSAQQFPDLHSELNLSSLELGDSALYFCASSETTGGYNEQFFGPGTRLTVL.

This chain joins TRBV29-1 and TRBJ1-2; 9 bases are shared with TRBD1. Germline V gene sequence: CDR1 SQVTM, CDR2 ANQGSEA. V lost 3 bases, J lost 4 bases, and 9 bases stayed unmatched. The CDR3 is 15 residues long. Written as DNA, the CDR3 is TGCAGCGTTGAGTACCTCCAGGACAGGGGCTATGGCTACACCTTC. Amino acids: CSVEYLQDRGYGYTF. Together with reference TRBV29-1 and TRBJ1-2, the CDR3 gives the full variable domain: SAVISQKPSRDICQRGTSLTIQCQVDSQVTMMFWYRQQPGQSLTLIATANQGSEATYESGFVIDKFPISRPNLTFSTLTVSNMSPEDSSIYLCSVEYLQDRGYGYTFGSGTRLTVV.